This entry features one T cell receptor (beta chain) sequence. V lost 5 bases, J lost 6 bases, and 5 bases stayed unmatched. Germline V lookup: CDR1 MDHEN, CDR2 SYDVKM. The CDR3 extends over 14 amino acids. This sample is part of a study of blood T cell repertoires in COVID-19. TCRdb keeps only in-frame clones here, not all; method: immunoSEQ multiplex PCR. The data contain 250,000 to 350,000 clones, roughly 91% of them singletons. V gene TRBV28 combines with J gene TRBJ1-2; TRBD1 matches at 11 bases. This sequence was found in a woman in her fifties or sixties who had been exposed to COVID-19. Source material: PBMCs or T cells enriched from blood (not recorded which). CDR3 sequence: CASSGTGGWDGYTF. DNA for the CDR3: TGTGCCAGCAGTGGGACAGGGGGTTGGGATGGCTACACCTTC.